The 29 T cell receptor beta chains below all came from one sample that was sequenced in a study of cytomegalovirus exposure and HLA in healthy donors. Amplification used 60 Vbeta primers and 13 Jbeta primers. Sequencing was performed with immunoSEQ multiplex PCR; in TCRdb, only in-frame clones are kept and a portion is missing. The ten most abundant clones cover approximately 5.7% of a sample with about 88,000 clones. The sample consisted of PBMCs. These receptor sequences come from a girl aged 5-17 years in good health and CMV-seropositive.

This rearrangement joins TRBV27 to TRBJ1-2; 9 bases are shared with TRBD1. The CDR3 covers 13 residues. The V gene end was trimmed by 5 bases and the J gene end by 14 bases; junction bases not matched to a gene: 12. CDR1 MNHEY and CDR2 SMNVEV come from the germline V gene (reference sequence). This CDR3 is CASSAGTGRSRTF. The CDR3 DNA is TGTGCCAGCAGTGCCGGGACAGGGAGGTCTAGGACCTTC.

The rearrangement uses TRBV10-1 and TRBJ1-5, with 9 bases aligning to TRBD1. The germline CDR1 and CDR2 sequences are WNHNN and SYGVQD (reference sequence). The CDR3 sequence is 14 residues long. The ends lost 6 bases at V and 6 bases at J; junction bases unmatched: 6. CDR3 in amino acids: CASSGTGTGQPQHF. CDR3 coding DNA: TGCGCCAGCAGCGGGACAGGGACGGGTCAGCCCCAGCATTTT.

The CDR3 nucleotides read TGTGCCAGCAGCCAAGTCGGTGGGACAGGGGGCGGCTACACCTTC. Encoded protein: CASSQVGGTGGGYTF. The V and J genes are TRBV4-2 and TRBJ1-2; 12 nucleotides agree with TRBD1. CDR1 and CDR2 from the germline V gene are LGHNA and YNFKEQ. The CDR3 spans 15 residues. The V gene end was trimmed by 1 base and the J gene end by 8 bases; junction bases not matched to a gene: 5.

The rearrangement uses TRBV13 and TRBJ2-7, with a possible D match to TRBD2 (6 bases). Germline V gene lookup returns CDR1 PRHDT and CDR2 FYEKMQ (reference sequence). The CDR3 extends over 13 amino acids. Trimming left V 2 bases short and J 6 bases short, with 11 bases between. DNA for the CDR3: TGTGCCAGCAGCTTAATTTACGGGGGCGAGCAGTACTTC. Protein: CASSLIYGGEQYF.

The chain carries TRBV2 and TRBJ2-5, with 7 nucleotides matching TRBD1. The junction had 8 bases not matched to a gene; V was cut back by 5 bases and J by 2 bases. There are 15 residues in the CDR3. In germline, CDR1 is SNHLY, CDR2 FYNNEI. CDR3 in amino acids: CASSPDRARQETQYF. CDR3 DNA: TGTGCCAGCAGTCCTGACAGGGCGCGTCAAGAGACCCAGTACTTC.

This rearrangement joins TRBV5-8 to TRBJ1-4; the match to TRBD1 covers 9 bases. Losses at the gene ends were 3 bases for V and 6 bases for J; bases not matched to a gene: 3. CDR1 SGHTS and CDR2 YDEGEE come from the germline V gene. The CDR3 sequence is 14 residues long. For the CDR3, the DNA is TGTGCCAGCAGCTGGGGACAGGGAGATGAAAAACTGTTTTTT. Protein sequence: CASSWGQGDEKLFF.

This rearrangement joins TRBV28 to TRBJ2-7; 9 bases map to TRBD1. Germline trimming cut 4 bases from V and 2 bases from J; bases unmatched to any gene: 9. Germline assignment: CDR1 MDHEN and CDR2 SYDVKM. This CDR3 has 16 amino acids. The CDR3 spells CASSSAGQGGPYEQYF. The CDR3 nucleotides are TGTGCCAGCAGTTCGGCGGGACAGGGAGGTCCCTACGAGCAGTACTTC.

J is TRBJ1-2 and V is TRBV9, with unresolved D. There are 13 residues in the CDR3. CDR1 and CDR2 from the germline V gene are SGDLS and YYNGEE. The V and J ends lost 0 bases and 2 bases respectively, with 5 bases between them. CDR3 coding DNA: TGTGCCAGCAGCGTAGCCGAGAACTATGGCTACACCTTC. It codes for CASSVAENYGYTF.

This chain joins TRBV18 and TRBJ2-3, with 7 bases matching TRBD2. The length of the CDR3 is 14 residues. The junction had 5 bases not matched to a gene; V was cut back by 2 bases and J by 6 bases. From germline, CDR1 is KGHSH and CDR2 LQKENI. CDR3: CASSPVIGGDTQYF. As DNA, the CDR3 is TGTGCCAGCTCACCAGTCATCGGGGGGGATACGCAGTATTTT.

The rearrangement links TRBV11-2 to TRBJ1-1; D gene ambiguous. This CDR3 is 14 amino acids long. Between the trimmed V and J ends, which lost 4 bases and 4 bases, there was a span of 13 bases. Germline loops: CDR1 SGHAT, CDR2 FQNNGV. The CDR3 DNA follows: TGTGCCAGCAGCTCCCTAGTGCGGGCCACTGAAGCTTTCTTT. Residues: CASSSLVRATEAFF.

The chain is built from TRBV9 and TRBJ2-2; 9 nucleotides align to TRBD2. Germline trimming cut 0 bases from V and 8 bases from J; bases unmatched to any gene: 11. CDR3 length: 17 residues. Germline V lookup: CDR1 SGDLS, CDR2 YYNGEE. DNA for the CDR3: TGTGCCAGCAGCGTAGAGAGTGGGGTAGCGGGGGTAGGGGAGCTGTTTTTT. Translated: CASSVESGVAGVGELFF. The full variable domain, completed using reference TRBV9 and TRBJ2-2, is DSGVTQTPKHLITATGQRVTLRCSPRSGDLSVYWYQQSLDQGLQFLIQYYNGEERAKGNILERFSAQQFPDLHSELNLSSLELGDSALYFCASSVESGVAGVGELFFGEGSRLTVL.

The rearrangement links TRBV9 to TRBJ2-2, with a weak D call TRBD2 (6 bases). This CDR3 contains 16 residues. Germline lookup yields CDR1 SGDLS and CDR2 YYNGEE. The V and J ends lost 4 bases and 1 base respectively, with 14 bases between them. CDR3 DNA: TGTGCCAGCAGCTACCCGGTCGGGGGGAACACCGGGGAGCTGTTTTTT. As protein: CASSYPVGGNTGELFF.

This chain connects TRBV2 to TRBJ1-5, with 7 bases matching TRBD1. The V segment lost 4 bases and the J segment 3 bases; nucleotides outside the gene matches: 6. CDR3 length: 15 residues. CDR1 and CDR2 from the germline V gene are SNHLY and FYNNEI. The CDR3 here is CASSALDRNNQPQHF. CDR3 nucleotides: TGTGCCAGCAGTGCCCTGGACAGGAACAATCAGCCCCAGCATTTT.

The CDR3 spells CASSLADRGPAEAFF. The CDR3 DNA reads as TGCGCCAGCAGCTTGGCGGACAGGGGGCCGGCTGAAGCTTTCTTT. V is TRBV5-1 and J is TRBJ1-1; 11 bases agree with TRBD1. Germline V gene data show CDR1 as SGHRS and CDR2 as YFSETQ. Germline trimming cut 0 bases from V and 6 bases from J; bases unmatched to any gene: 4. This CDR3 region has 15 residues. Complete variable domain (other parts from reference TRBV5-1 and TRBJ1-1): KAGVTQTPRYLIKTRGQQVTLSCSPISGHRSVSWYQQTPGQGLQFLFEYFSETQRNKGNFPGRFSGRQFSNSRSEMNVSTLELGDSALYLCASSLADRGPAEAFFGQGTRLTVV.

This sequence joins TRBV10-3 and TRBJ2-7; 8 bases fit TRBD1. The ends lost 2 bases at V and 0 bases at J; junction bases unmatched: 3. CDR1 and CDR2 from the germline V gene are ENHRY and SYGVKD. The CDR3 covers 15 residues. CDR3 bases: TGTGCCATCAGTGAGCCGGACAGGGTCTCCTACGAGCAGTACTTC. Translated: CAISEPDRVSYEQYF.

The J gene is TRBJ2-2, the V gene TRBV6-5; D gene ambiguous. V was shortened by 2 bases and J by 4 bases, with 5 bases between the two germline ends. Looked up from germline, CDR1 is MNHEY and CDR2 is SVGAGI. The CDR3 covers 13 residues. CDR3 amino acids: CASSYIITGELFF. The DNA for the CDR3 is TGTGCCAGCAGTTACATCATCACCGGGGAGCTGTTTTTT.

This chain connects TRBV5-6 to TRBJ2-5, with D unclear. Germline CDR1 SGHDT, CDR2 YYEEEE. The V end lost 0 bases, the J end lost 3 bases, and 6 bases lay between the germline ends. The CDR3 spans 13 residues. This chain's CDR3 is CASSLGEEETQYF. The CDR3, as DNA: TGTGCCAGCAGCTTGGGTGAGGAAGAGACCCAGTACTTC.

This chain uses TRBV2 with TRBJ2-1, with D possibly being TRBD2 (7 bases). The CDR3 length is 15 residues. The germline V gene has CDR1 SNHLY and CDR2 FYNNEI. V was cut by 6 bases and J by 5 bases, with 17 bases left in between. CDR3 in DNA: TGTGCCAGCAGGGAGTGGGGGGGCCCTAACAATGAGCAGTTCTTC. Translation: CASREWGGPNNEQFF. The full variable domain, completed using reference TRBV2 and TRBJ2-1, is EPEVTQTPSHQVTQMGQEVILRCVPISNHLYFYWYRQILGQKVEFLVSFYNNEISEKSEIFDDQFSVERPDGSNFTLKIRSTKLEDSAMYFCASREWGGPNNEQFFGPGTRLTVL.

The V and J genes are TRBV7-9 and TRBJ1-3; no clear D gene. The length of the CDR3 is 12 residues. Germline CDR1 is SEHNR and CDR2 is FQNEAQ (reference sequence). Trimming stripped 1 base from V and 8 bases from J, with 6 bases between. CDR3 nucleotide sequence: TGTGCCAGCAGCTTAGGTGCGGACACCATATATTTT. Its translation is CASSLGADTIYF.

This chain connects TRBV9 to TRBJ1-2, with TRBD1 as a possible D gene (5 bases). The V end lost 5 bases, the J end lost 0 bases, and 11 bases lay between the germline ends. Per germline, CDR1 SGDLS and CDR2 YYNGEE. The CDR3 is made up of 14 amino acids. This CDR3 reads CASRPGLANYGYTF. The CDR3 DNA sequence: TGTGCCAGCAGGCCAGGGCTAGCTAACTATGGCTACACCTTC.

The chain recombines TRBV4-3 with TRBJ2-7; 9 bases align to TRBD1. The CDR3 is 18 residues long. V lost 1 base and J lost 1; bases outside the gene matches: 11. Germline CDR1 reads LGHNA; CDR2 reads YSLEER. CDR3 sequence (DNA): TGCGCCAGCAGCCAAGCCTATTTACCGGGACAGGGTTCCTACGAGCAGTACTTC. Protein product: CASSQAYLPGQGSYEQYF.

This chain connects TRBV18 to TRBJ2-7; 7 bases are a match to TRBD1. From germline, CDR1 is KGHSH and CDR2 LQKENI. The trim removed 1 base at V and 1 base at J, leaving 7 bases unmatched. The CDR3 extends over 16 amino acids. CDR3 coding DNA: TGTGCCAGCTCACCACGGGACAGAAAAGGGTCCTACGAGCAGTACGTC. It specifies CASSPRDRKGSYEQYV.

The rearrangement uses TRBV5-1 and TRBJ1-1, with D perhaps matching TRBD1 (5 bases). V lost 4 bases and J lost 8, with 12 bases in between. The CDR3 has 12 residues. Germline CDR1 is SGHRS and CDR2 is YFSETQ. As DNA, the CDR3 is TGCGCCAGCAGCGCGGGGACGCTGGAAGCTTTCTTT. Residues: CASSAGTLEAFF. The variable domain in full, with the rest retrieved from reference TRBV5-1 and TRBJ1-1, is KAGVTQTPRYLIKTRGQQVTLSCSPISGHRSVSWYQQTPGQGLQFLFEYFSETQRNKGNFPGRFSGRQFSNSRSEMNVSTLELGDSALYLCASSAGTLEAFFGQGTRLTVV.

The chain carries TRBV27 and TRBJ1-2; 9 bases are shared with TRBD1. Trimming cost V 6 bases and J 7 bases; bases outside gene matches: 12. The CDR3 runs 15 residues. Per germline, CDR1 MNHEY and CDR2 SMNVEV (reference sequence). The CDR3 DNA is TGTGCCAGCAGCCTGGATTCACAGGGGGCTGGTGGCTACACCTTC. It translates to CASSLDSQGAGGYTF.

V usage is TRBV10-3 and J usage is TRBJ1-1, with D hard to call. Deletions cut 2 bases from V and 4 bases from J, with 8 bases between. Germline V CDR1 and CDR2: ENHRY, SYGVKD. The CDR3 spans 13 residues. This CDR3 reads CAISEVAGTEAFF. CDR3 DNA sequence: TGTGCCATCAGTGAGGTAGCGGGCACTGAAGCTTTCTTT.

The chain recombines TRBV25-1 with TRBJ2-3, with D perhaps matching TRBD2 (5 bases). The germline gives CDR1 MGHDK, CDR2 SYGVNS. The CDR3 loop spans 13 amino acids. V was trimmed by 2 bases and J by 6 bases, leaving 9 bases between them. The CDR3, as DNA: TGTGCCAGCAGTGAAACTAGTTCCGATACGCAGTATTTT. Its protein product is CASSETSSDTQYF.

The chain has TRBV18 and TRBJ1-1; no clear D. The CDR3 has 11 amino acids. The V gene lost 6 bases and the J gene lost 6 bases, with 8 bases spanning the gap. Germline values: CDR1 KGHSH, CDR2 LQKENI. CDR3 DNA sequence: TGTGCCAGCTCGGAGGGTTCTGAAGCTTTCTTT. It encodes CASSEGSEAFF.

The genes are TRBV2 and TRBJ1-2, with 9 bases aligning to TRBD1. With V trimmed by 10 bases and J by 3 bases, 6 bases remained unmatched. Looked up from germline, CDR1 is SNHLY and CDR2 is FYNNEI. CDR3 length equals 13 residues. The CDR3 loop reads CANNRGHDYGYTF. CDR3 bases: TGTGCCAACAACAGGGGGCATGACTATGGCTACACCTTC.

The chain joins TRBV4-3 to TRBJ1-1; TRBD1 matches 10 bases. Germline V gene lookup returns CDR1 LGHNA and CDR2 YSLEER. After removal of 0 bases from V and 1 base from J, the junction contained 5 bases not matched to a gene. The CDR3 covers 17 residues. CDR3 bases: TGCGCCAGCAGCCAAGACGACAGGGGGCTAGGGAACACTGAAGCTTTCTTT. Translating gives CASSQDDRGLGNTEAFF.